Shown below are 14 T cell receptor beta chains from a single sample sequenced in a study of graft-versus-host responses after intestinal transplantation. Assay used: immunoSEQ multiplex PCR; TCRdb lists only in-frame clones, some missing. Of around 110,000 clones listed, around 94% are singletons. The antigens for these receptors are not known. The input for sequencing was unstimulated CD4+ T cells sorted from spleen or lymph node cells, taken before transplant. The receptors here all came from a human donor who was the organ donor for an intestinal transplant.

The V call is TRBV5-1, the J call TRBJ2-1; D ambiguous. CDR1 and CDR2 (germline): SGHRS, YFSETQ. This CDR3 region has 14 residues. Trimming pared 0 bases from V and 10 bases from J, leaving 14 bases between. This CDR3 is CASSLDRGDREQFF. Here the CDR3 DNA reads TGCGCCAGCAGCTTGGATCGAGGAGATCGGGAGCAGTTCTTC.

This chain uses TRBV7-2 with TRBJ1-1; a possible D gene is TRBD1 (5 bases). Trimming shortened V by 0 bases and J by 5 bases, and 13 bases separated the two germline ends. Germline loops: CDR1 SGHTA, CDR2 FQGNSA. The length of the CDR3 is 15 residues. In nucleotides, the CDR3 is TGTGCCAGCAGCTTAGCGGGACGGGGAAGGACTGAAGCTTTCTTT. Translating it yields CASSLAGRGRTEAFF.

A few counts support this clone. The CDR3: CASSFPGQLNTEAFF. Here the CDR3 DNA reads TGTGCCAGCAGTTTCCCGGGACAGCTGAACACTGAAGCTTTCTTT. The V call is TRBV28, the J call TRBJ1-1, with TRBD1 matching 7 bases. The length of the CDR3 is 15 residues. With 3 bases clipped from V and 0 bases from J, the junction kept 4 bases outside the gene matches. Germline V gives CDR1 MDHEN, CDR2 SYDVKM.

With respect to this clone: This sample includes further DNA sequences coding for the same CDR3. This chain connects TRBV28 to TRBJ2-3; 8 nucleotides line up with TRBD1. There are 15 residues in the CDR3. V shed 6 bases, J shed 6 bases, and the junction held 11 bases outside the gene matches. CDR1 is MDHEN, CDR2 SYDVKM, per germline. The CDR3 DNA sequence: TGTGCCAGCAGCCCCGGGACAGGACGTCGGGATACGCAGTATTTT. Translated, it gives CASSPGTGRRDTQYF.

Worth noting for this clone: The same CDR3 arises from other DNA sequences in this sample as well. The V and J genes are TRBV4-3 and TRBJ2-1; a possible D gene is TRBD2 (6 bases). The germline V gene has CDR1 LGHNA and CDR2 YSLEER. The CDR3 loop spans 14 amino acids. Trimming removed 3 bases from V and 2 bases from J, with 8 bases in between. The CDR3 region has the DNA TGCGCCAGCAGCCAGGGGAGGACCTACAATGAGCAGTTCTTC. This gives the protein CASSQGRTYNEQFF.

The V gene is TRBV18, the J gene TRBJ2-6, with D tentatively TRBD1 or TRBD2 (7 bases each). The CDR3 loop spans 17 amino acids. The V end was cut by 2 bases, the J end by 0 bases, with 11 bases between. Germline V gene data show CDR1 as KGHSH and CDR2 as LQKENI. The CDR3 spells CASSPSGGVSGANVLTF. DNA for the CDR3: TGTGCCAGCTCACCATCAGGGGGGGTCTCTGGGGCCAACGTCCTGACTTTC. Complete variable domain (other parts from reference TRBV18 and TRBJ2-6): NAGVMQNPRHLVRRRGQEARLRCSPMKGHSHVYWYRQLPEEGLKFMVYLQKENIIDESGMPKERFSAEFPKEGPSILRIQQVVRGDSAAYFCASSPSGGVSGANVLTFGAGSRLTVL.

The gene calls are TRBV6-1 and TRBJ2-1, with 9 bases matching TRBD1. Germline CDR1 MNHNS, CDR2 SASEGT. The trim removed 4 bases at V and 2 bases at J, leaving 6 bases unmatched. This CDR3 region has 16 residues. CDR3 region: CASSVTGGSPYNEQFF. In DNA form, the CDR3 reads TGTGCCAGCAGTGTGACAGGGGGGAGTCCCTACAATGAGCAGTTCTTC.

The CDR3 region has the DNA TGTGCCAGCAGTTACTCGGTCCAGGGGGGAAACACCATATATTTT. Protein: CASSYSVQGGNTIYF. This chain links TRBV6-6 with TRBJ1-3, with a weak D call TRBD1 (6 bases). This CDR3 is built from 15 residues. The germline V gene encodes CDR1 MNHNY and CDR2 SVGAGI (reference sequence). The V and J ends lost 0 bases and 4 bases respectively, with 10 bases between them.

The V call is TRBV5-1, the J call TRBJ2-5; 7 positions agree with TRBD2. V lost 1 base and J lost 3; bases outside the gene matches: 3. Germline CDR1 SGHRS, CDR2 YFSETQ. The CDR3 is 14 amino acids. The CDR3 here is CASSLFLAEETQYF. The CDR3 DNA is TGCGCCAGCAGCTTGTTTCTAGCGGAAGAGACCCAGTACTTC.

The V call is TRBV6-5, the J call TRBJ2-1; 10 bases are a match to TRBD1. The CDR3 runs to 15 residues. V lost 2 bases and J lost 2; bases outside the gene matches: 0. Germline CDR1 is MNHEY and CDR2 is SVGAGI. CDR3 sequence reads: CASSYGTGAYNEQFF. The CDR3 DNA follows: TGTGCCAGCAGTTACGGGACAGGGGCCTACAATGAGCAGTTCTTC.

The V gene is TRBV9, the J gene TRBJ1-1, with D possibly TRBD1 on 6 matching bases. V lost 6 bases and J lost 1, with 16 bases in between. The CDR3 runs to 15 residues. Germline CDR1 is SGDLS and CDR2 is YYNGEE. The CDR3 loop is CASTLDSFGNTEAFF. The CDR3 DNA reads TGTGCCAGCACCCTGGACAGTTTCGGGAACACTGAAGCTTTCTTT.

The chain employs TRBV7-2 and TRBJ2-5, with D possibly being TRBD2 (6 bases). This CDR3 is built from 16 residues. V lost 1 base to trimming and J lost 0 bases, with 12 bases between them. Germline CDR1 SGHTA, CDR2 FQGNSA. CDR3 in amino acids: CASSLEGLAYQETQYF. The CDR3, as DNA: TGTGCCAGCAGCTTAGAGGGGCTAGCGTACCAAGAGACCCAGTACTTC.

The V call is TRBV18, the J call TRBJ2-3; 8 positions agree with TRBD2. The J segment lost 1 base and the V segment lost 6 bases, leaving 3 bases of the junction unmatched. This CDR3 has 14 amino acids. Germline values: CDR1 KGHSH, CDR2 LQKENI. The CDR3 region has the DNA TGTGCCAGCTCCCGTAGCGGGGGCACAGATACGCAGTATTTT. This translates into CASSRSGGTDTQYF.

This clone appeared a few times. The chain employs TRBV5-3 and TRBJ2-2; D gene unclear. TRBV5-3 belongs to the ORF category, with a function that is uncertain. The length of the CDR3 is 12 residues. Deletions cut 1 base from V and 7 bases from J, with 5 bases between. CDR3 coding DNA: TGTGCCAGAAGCTTGTACAACGGGGAGCTGTTTTTT. Protein: CARSLYNGELFF.